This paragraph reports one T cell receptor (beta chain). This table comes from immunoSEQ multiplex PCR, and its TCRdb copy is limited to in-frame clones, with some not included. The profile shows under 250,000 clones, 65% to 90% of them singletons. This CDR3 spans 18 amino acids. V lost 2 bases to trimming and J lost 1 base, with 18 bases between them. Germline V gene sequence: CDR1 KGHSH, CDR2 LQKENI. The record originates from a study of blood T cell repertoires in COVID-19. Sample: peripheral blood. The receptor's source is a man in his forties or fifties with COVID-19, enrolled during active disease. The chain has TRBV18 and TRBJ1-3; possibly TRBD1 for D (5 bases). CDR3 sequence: CASSPGAAGLASGNTIYF. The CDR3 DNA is TGTGCCAGCTCACCAGGCGCAGCAGGGCTTGCTTCTGGAAACACCATATATTTT.